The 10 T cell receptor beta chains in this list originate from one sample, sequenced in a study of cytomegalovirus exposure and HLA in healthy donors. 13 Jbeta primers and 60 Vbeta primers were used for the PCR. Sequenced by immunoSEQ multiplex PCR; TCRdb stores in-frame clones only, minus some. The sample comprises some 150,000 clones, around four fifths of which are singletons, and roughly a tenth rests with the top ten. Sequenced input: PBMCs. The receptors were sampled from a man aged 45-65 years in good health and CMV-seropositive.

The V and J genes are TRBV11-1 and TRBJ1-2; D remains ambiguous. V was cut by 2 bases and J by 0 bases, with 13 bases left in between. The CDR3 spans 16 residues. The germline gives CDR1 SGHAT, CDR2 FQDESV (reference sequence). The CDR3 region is CASSLNAAAANYGYTF. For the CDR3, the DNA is TGTGCCAGCAGCTTAAATGCGGCAGCTGCTAACTATGGCTACACCTTC.

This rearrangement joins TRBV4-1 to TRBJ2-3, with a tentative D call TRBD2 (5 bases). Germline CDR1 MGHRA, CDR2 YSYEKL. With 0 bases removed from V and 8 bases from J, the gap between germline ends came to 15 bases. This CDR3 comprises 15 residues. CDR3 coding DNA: TGCGCCAGCAGCCAAGATGGGCGAACCGAGGGTACGCAGTATTTT. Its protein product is CASSQDGRTEGTQYF.

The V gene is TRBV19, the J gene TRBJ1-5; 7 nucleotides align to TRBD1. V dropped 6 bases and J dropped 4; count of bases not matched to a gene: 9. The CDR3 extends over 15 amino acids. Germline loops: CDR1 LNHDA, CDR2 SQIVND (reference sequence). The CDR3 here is CASRSLAGGNQPQHF. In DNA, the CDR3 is TGTGCCAGTAGGTCGTTGGCAGGGGGTAATCAGCCCCAGCATTTT.

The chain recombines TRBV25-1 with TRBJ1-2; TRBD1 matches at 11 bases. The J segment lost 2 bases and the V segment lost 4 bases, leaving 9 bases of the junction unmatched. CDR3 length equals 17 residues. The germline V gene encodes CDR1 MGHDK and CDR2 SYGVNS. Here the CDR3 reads CASSVIYRDRGNYGYTF. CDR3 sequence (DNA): TGTGCCAGCAGTGTAATTTACCGGGACAGGGGGAACTATGGCTACACCTTC.

CDR3 in amino acids: CSVSGAGANVLTF. The CDR3 bases are TGCAGCGTTAGCGGTGCTGGGGCCAACGTCCTGACTTTC. The rearrangement joins TRBV29-1 to TRBJ2-6, with D maybe TRBD2 (5 bases). V was clipped by 5 bases and J by 2 bases, with 7 bases between them. CDR1 is SQVTM and CDR2 is ANQGSEA in the germline V gene. The CDR3 extends over 13 amino acids.

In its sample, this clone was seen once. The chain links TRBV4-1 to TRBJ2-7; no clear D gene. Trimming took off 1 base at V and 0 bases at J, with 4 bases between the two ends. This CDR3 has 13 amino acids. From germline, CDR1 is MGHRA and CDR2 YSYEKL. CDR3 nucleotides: TGCGCCAGCAGCCAAGTACTCTCCTACGAGCAGTACTTC. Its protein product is CASSQVLSYEQYF.

The CDR3 loop is CASSLTQGNGYTF. The DNA of the CDR3 is TGTGCCAGCAGCTTAACGCAGGGTAATGGCTACACCTTC. This rearrangement joins TRBV7-2 to TRBJ1-2, with D perhaps matching TRBD1 (5 bases). The CDR3 runs 13 residues. Trimming removed 2 bases at V and 6 bases at J, with 10 bases between. Germline values: CDR1 SGHTA, CDR2 FQGNSA. The full variable domain, completed using reference TRBV7-2 and TRBJ1-2, is GAGVSQSPSNKVTEKGKDVELRCDPISGHTALYWYRQSLGQGLEFLIYFQGNSAPDKSGLPSDRFSAERTGGSVSTLTIQRTQQEDSAVYLCASSLTQGNGYTFGSGTRLTVV.

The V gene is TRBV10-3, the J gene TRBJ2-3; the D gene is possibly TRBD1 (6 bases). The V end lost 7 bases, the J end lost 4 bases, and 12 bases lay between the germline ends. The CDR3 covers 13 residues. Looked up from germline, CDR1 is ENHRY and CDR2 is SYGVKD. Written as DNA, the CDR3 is TGTGCCATCATGGGGCAGGGGTCAGATACGCAGTATTTT. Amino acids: CAIMGQGSDTQYF.

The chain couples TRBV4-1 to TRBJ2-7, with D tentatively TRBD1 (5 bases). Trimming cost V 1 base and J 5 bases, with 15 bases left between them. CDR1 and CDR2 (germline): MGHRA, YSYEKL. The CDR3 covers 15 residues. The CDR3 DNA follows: TGCGCCAGCAGCCAAGCTGAAAGGTTAGGGGACGAGCAGTACTTC. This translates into CASSQAERLGDEQYF.

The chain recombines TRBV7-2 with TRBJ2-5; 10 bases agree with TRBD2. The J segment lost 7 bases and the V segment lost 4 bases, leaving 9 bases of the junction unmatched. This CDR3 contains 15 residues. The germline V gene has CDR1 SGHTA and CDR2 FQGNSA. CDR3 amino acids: CASSSSSGGAPTQYF. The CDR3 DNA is TGTGCCAGCAGCTCGTCTAGCGGGGGAGCCCCGACCCAGTACTTC.